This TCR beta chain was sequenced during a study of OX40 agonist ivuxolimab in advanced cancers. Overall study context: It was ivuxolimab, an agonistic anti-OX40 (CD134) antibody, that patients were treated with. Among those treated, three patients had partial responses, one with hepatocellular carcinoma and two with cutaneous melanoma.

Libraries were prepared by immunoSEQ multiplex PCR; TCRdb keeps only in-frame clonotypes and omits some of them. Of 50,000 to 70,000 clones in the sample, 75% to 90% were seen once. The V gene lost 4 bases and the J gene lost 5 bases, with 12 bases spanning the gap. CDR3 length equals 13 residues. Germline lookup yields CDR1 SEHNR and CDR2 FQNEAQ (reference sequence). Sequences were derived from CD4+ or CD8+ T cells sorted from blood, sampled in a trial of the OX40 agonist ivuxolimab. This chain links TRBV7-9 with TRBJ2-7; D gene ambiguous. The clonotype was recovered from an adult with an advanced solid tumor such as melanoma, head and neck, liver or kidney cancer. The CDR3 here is CASSSPQGNEQYF. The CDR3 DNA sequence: TGTGCCAGCAGCTCCCCCCAAGGGAACGAGCAGTACTTC.